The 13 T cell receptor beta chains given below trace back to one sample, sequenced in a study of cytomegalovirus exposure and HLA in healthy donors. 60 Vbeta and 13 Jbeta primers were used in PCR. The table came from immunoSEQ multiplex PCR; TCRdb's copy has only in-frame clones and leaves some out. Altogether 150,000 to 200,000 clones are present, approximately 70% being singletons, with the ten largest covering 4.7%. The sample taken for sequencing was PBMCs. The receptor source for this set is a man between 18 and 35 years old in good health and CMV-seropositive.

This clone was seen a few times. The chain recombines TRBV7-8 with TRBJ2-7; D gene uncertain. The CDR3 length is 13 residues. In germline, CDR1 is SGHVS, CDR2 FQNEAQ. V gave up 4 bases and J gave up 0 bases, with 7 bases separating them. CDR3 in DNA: TGTGCCAGCAGCTCTCTTAGCTCCTACGAGCAGTACGTC. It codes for CASSSLSSYEQYV.

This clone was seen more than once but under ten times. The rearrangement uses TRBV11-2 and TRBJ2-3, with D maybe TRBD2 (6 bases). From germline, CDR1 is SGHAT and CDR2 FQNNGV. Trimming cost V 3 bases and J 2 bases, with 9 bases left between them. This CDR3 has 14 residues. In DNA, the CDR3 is TGTGCCAGCAGCTTCGCGGGACCCACAGATACGCAGTATTTT. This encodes CASSFAGPTDTQYF.

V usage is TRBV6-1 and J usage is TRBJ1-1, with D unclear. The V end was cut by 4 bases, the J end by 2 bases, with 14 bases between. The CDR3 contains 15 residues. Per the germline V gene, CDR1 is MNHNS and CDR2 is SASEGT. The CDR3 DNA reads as TGTGCCAGCAGTGGAGGGAAGGGAGGCAACACTGAAGCTTTCTTT. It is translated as CASSGGKGGNTEAFF.

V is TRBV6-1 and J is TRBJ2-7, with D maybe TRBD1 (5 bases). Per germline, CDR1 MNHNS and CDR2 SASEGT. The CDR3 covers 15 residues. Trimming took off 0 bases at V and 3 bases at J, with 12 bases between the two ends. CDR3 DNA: TGTGCCAGCAGTGAAGCAGCCAGGGCGCTCTACGAGCAGTACGTC. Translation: CASSEAARALYEQYV.

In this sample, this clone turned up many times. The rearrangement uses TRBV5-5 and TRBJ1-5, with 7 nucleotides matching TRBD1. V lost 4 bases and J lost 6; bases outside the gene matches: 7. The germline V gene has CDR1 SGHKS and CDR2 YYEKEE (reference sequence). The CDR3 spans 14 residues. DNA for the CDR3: TGTGCCAGCAGCCCTGAACAGGGGAGTCAGCCCCAGCATTTT. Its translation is CASSPEQGSQPQHF.

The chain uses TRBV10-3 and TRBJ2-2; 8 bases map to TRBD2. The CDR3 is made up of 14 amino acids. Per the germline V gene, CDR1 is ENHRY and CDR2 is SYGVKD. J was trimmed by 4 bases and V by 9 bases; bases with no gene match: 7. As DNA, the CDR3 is TGTGCCATTTCTACTAGCGGCCCCACCGGGGAGCTGTTTTTT. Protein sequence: CAISTSGPTGELFF.

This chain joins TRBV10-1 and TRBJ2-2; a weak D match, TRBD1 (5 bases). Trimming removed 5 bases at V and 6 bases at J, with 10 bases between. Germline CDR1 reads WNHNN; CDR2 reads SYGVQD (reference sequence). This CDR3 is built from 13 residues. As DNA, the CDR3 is TGCGCCAGCAGTACGAACAGGCCCGGGGAGCTGTTTTTT. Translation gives CASSTNRPGELFF.

The CDR3 nucleotides read TGTGCCAGTAGTCTCGTGGAGGGGGCGGTGATTCGGCCCCAGCATTTT. Its translation: CASSLVEGAVIRPQHF. The chain employs TRBV19 and TRBJ1-5; 7 positions agree with TRBD1. V gave up 5 bases and J gave up 9 bases; unmatched junction bases: 16. The CDR3 extends over 16 amino acids. CDR1 is LNHDA, CDR2 SQIVND, per germline (reference sequence).

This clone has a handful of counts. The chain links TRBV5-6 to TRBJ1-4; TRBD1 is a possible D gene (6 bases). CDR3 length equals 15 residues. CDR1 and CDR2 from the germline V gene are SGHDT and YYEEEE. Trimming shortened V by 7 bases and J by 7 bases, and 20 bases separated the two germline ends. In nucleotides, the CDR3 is TGTGCCAGCCATAGGAGAACAGGGATAAGTGAAAAACTGTTTTTT. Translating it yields CASHRRTGISEKLFF.

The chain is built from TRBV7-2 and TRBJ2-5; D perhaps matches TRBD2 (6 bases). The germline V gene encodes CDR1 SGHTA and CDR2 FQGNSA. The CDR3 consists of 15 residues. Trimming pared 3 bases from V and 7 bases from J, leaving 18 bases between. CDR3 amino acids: CASSFGEAWSGTQYF. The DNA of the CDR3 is TGTGCCAGCAGCTTTGGGGAGGCCTGGTCTGGGACCCAGTACTTC.

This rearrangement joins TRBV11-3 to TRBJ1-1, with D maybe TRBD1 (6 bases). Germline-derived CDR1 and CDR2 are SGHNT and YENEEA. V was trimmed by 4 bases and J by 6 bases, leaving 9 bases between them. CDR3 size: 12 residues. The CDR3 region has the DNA TGTGCCAGCAGCTCGGGGGGCGCTGAAGCTTTCTTT. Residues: CASSSGGAEAFF.

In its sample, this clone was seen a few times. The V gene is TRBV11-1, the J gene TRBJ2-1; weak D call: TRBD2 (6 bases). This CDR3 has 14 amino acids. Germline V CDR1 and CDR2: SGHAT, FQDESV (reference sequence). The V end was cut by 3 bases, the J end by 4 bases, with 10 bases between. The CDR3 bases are TGTGCCAGCAGCTTGGAGGGGTCATACAATGAGCAGTTCTTC. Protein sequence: CASSLEGSYNEQFF.

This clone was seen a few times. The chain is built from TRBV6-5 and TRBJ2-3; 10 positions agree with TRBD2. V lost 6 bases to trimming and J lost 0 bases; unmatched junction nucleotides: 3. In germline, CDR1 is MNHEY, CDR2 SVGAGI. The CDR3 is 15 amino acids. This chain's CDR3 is CASRVSGRSTDTQYF. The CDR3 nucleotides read TGTGCCAGCAGGGTTAGCGGGAGGAGCACAGATACGCAGTATTTT.